Following are 24 T cell receptor beta chains from one sample sequenced in a study of post-analysis software for immune sequencing data. General study points: Higher frequency in patients than in controls was seen for five TRBV segments, with TRBV5-6, TRBV5-1 and TRBV20-1 among them.

Unique molecular identifiers were built into the TCR beta cDNA libraries. TCRdb passed the PCR reads through MiXCR, listing each CDR3 protein once. The table includes approximately 630,000 distinct CDR3 sequences, around 60% detected once. The antigens of these receptors remain unknown. Sample: blood. These receptors were obtained from a girl under 10 years old with multiple sclerosis.

This clonotype has only one observation. This sequence joins TRBV5-1 and TRBJ2-1; TRBD2 aligns across 10 bases. V shed 4 bases, J shed 0 bases, and the junction held 16 bases outside the gene matches. Germline V gives CDR1 SGHRS, CDR2 YFSETQ. The CDR3 sequence is 20 residues long. The CDR3 spells CASSPKGRPASGGSYNEQFF. CDR3 nucleotide sequence: TGCGCCAGCAGCCCGAAGGGCCGACCGGCTAGCGGGGGCTCCTACAATGAGCAGTTCTTC.

The chain links TRBV13 to TRBJ2-1, with 9 bases lining up with TRBD2. The CDR3 has 15 residues. Germline CDR1 is PRHDT and CDR2 is FYEKMQ (reference sequence). J was trimmed by 8 bases and V by 3 bases; bases with no gene match: 8. The CDR3 sequence: CASSFTAGGGDEQFF. The CDR3, as DNA: TGTGCCAGCAGCTTCACAGCGGGGGGAGGCGATGAGCAGTTCTTC.

The chain recombines TRBV10-3 with TRBJ2-2; D unclear. Germline CDR1 and CDR2: ENHRY and SYGVKD. The CDR3 has 14 residues. The germline V and J ends were trimmed by 0 bases and 6 bases, with 8 bases remaining between them. The CDR3 region is CAISESSNAGELFF. As DNA, the CDR3 is TGTGCCATCAGTGAGTCAAGCAACGCCGGGGAGCTGTTTTTT.

This clonotype came up a few times. The V call is TRBV29-1, the J call TRBJ1-1, with D unclear. CDR1 SQVTM and CDR2 ANQGSEA come from the germline V gene. The CDR3 has 13 amino acids. Trimming removed 0 bases at V and 1 base at J, with 6 bases between. The CDR3: CSVEDWGNTEAFF. Written as DNA, the CDR3 is TGCAGCGTTGAAGACTGGGGGAACACTGAAGCTTTCTTT.

The chain has TRBV7-3 and TRBJ2-5; 9 bases align to TRBD2. CDR1 is SGHTA and CDR2 is FQGTGA in the germline V gene. V lost 5 bases, J lost 2 bases, and 6 bases stayed unmatched. CDR3 length: 15 residues. CDR3 region: CASSQLAGRQETQYF. The CDR3, as DNA: TGTGCCAGCAGCCAACTAGCGGGTAGACAAGAGACCCAGTACTTC.

V usage is TRBV12-3 or TRBV12-4 and J usage is TRBJ2-4; no firm D call. There are 13 residues in the CDR3. The V gene lost 7 bases and the J gene lost 2 bases, with 9 bases spanning the gap. For the CDR3, the DNA is TGTGCCAGCAATAACTCTCCCAAAAACATTCAGTACTTC. Amino acid sequence: CASNNSPKNIQYF.

The V and J genes are TRBV29-1 and TRBJ2-7; D might be TRBD2 (6 bases). The CDR3 runs 13 residues. Trimming pared 3 bases from V and 3 bases from J, leaving 12 bases between. Germline CDR1 and CDR2: SQVTM and ANQGSEA. CDR3 coding DNA: TGCAGCGTTGAGGCGCGGGATGGCTACGAGCAGTACTTC. It encodes CSVEARDGYEQYF.

The chain combines TRBV11-1 with TRBJ2-1, with TRBD2 matching 14 bases. The V segment lost 1 base and the J segment 10 bases; nucleotides outside the gene matches: 6. This CDR3 has 16 amino acids. The germline V gene has CDR1 SGHAT and CDR2 FQDESV (reference sequence). The CDR3 nucleotides read TGTGCCAGCAGCTTAGGAAGACTAGCGGGGGGGCAGGAGCAGTTCTTC. The encoded protein is CASSLGRLAGGQEQFF.

This chain links TRBV12-3 or TRBV12-4 with TRBJ2-1; 8 nucleotides align to TRBD2. CDR3 length equals 17 residues. V lost 3 bases and J lost 1; bases outside the gene matches: 8. The CDR3 here is CASSFPTSGGSYNEQFF. The DNA of the CDR3 is TGTGCCAGCAGTTTCCCCACTAGCGGTGGATCCTACAATGAGCAGTTCTTC.

The V gene is TRBV3-1, the J gene TRBJ2-5, with D possibly being TRBD2 (5 bases). Looked up from germline, CDR1 is LGHDT and CDR2 is YNNKEL (reference sequence). CDR3 length: 14 amino acids. V was shortened by 0 bases and J by 11 bases, with 16 bases between the two germline ends. DNA of the CDR3: TGTGCCAGCAGCCAAGATCGGGTAGCGAGAGAGCAGTACTTC. It is translated as CASSQDRVAREQYF.

This sequence joins TRBV29-1 and TRBJ2-4, with D possibly TRBD1 on 6 matching bases. TRBJ2-5 matches the DNA end more closely, so the J call is doubtful. Looked up from germline, CDR1 is SQVTM and CDR2 is ANQGSEA. The CDR3 has 12 residues. The DNA for the CDR3 is TGCAGCACCCACAGGGAGCCTACGACCCAGTACTTC. Translating gives CSTHREPTTQYF.

The V call is TRBV20-1, the J call TRBJ2-1, with TRBD1 identical over 7 bases. This CDR3 has 16 amino acids. CDR1 is DFQATT, CDR2 SNEGSKA, per germline (reference sequence). The J segment lost 3 bases and the V segment lost 4 bases, leaving 12 bases of the junction unmatched. The CDR3 DNA sequence: TGCAGTGCTATCAGACAGGGAGTGTTTGGCTACAATGAGCAGTTCTTC. This gives the protein CSAIRQGVFGYNEQFF.

This clonotype turned up a few times. This rearrangement joins TRBV6-2 or TRBV6-3 to TRBJ2-1; TRBD2 agrees at 11 bases. This CDR3 comprises 13 residues. V lost 7 bases to trimming and J lost 9 bases; unmatched junction nucleotides: 5. CDR1 MNHEY and CDR2 SVGEGT come from the germline V gene. CDR3 in amino acids: CASKLAGVGEQFF. DNA for the CDR3: TGTGCCAGCAAACTAGCGGGAGTCGGTGAGCAGTTCTTC.

V usage is TRBV27 and J usage is TRBJ1-5; 7 bases are a match to TRBD1. The germline V gene encodes CDR1 MNHEY and CDR2 SMNVEV (reference sequence). The CDR3 runs 14 residues. With 5 bases clipped from V and 4 bases from J, the junction kept 5 bases outside the gene matches. The CDR3 nucleotides are TGTGCCAGCAGTAGAGGACAGGCGAATCAGCCCCAGCATTTT. Translation: CASSRGQANQPQHF.

The genes are TRBV7-9 and TRBJ2-7; unclear D gene. The CDR3 is made up of 13 amino acids. Germline V gene data show CDR1 as SEHNR and CDR2 as FQNEAQ (reference sequence). V dropped 3 bases and J dropped 0 bases, with 6 bases sitting between them. In DNA, the CDR3 is TGTGCCAGCAGCTTGGACGACTCCTACGAGCAGTACTTC. Its protein product is CASSLDDSYEQYF.

This clonotype was seen a few times. The chain has TRBV4-3 and TRBJ2-3, with TRBD1 identical over 8 bases. The germline CDR1 and CDR2 sequences are LGHNA and YSLEER. The trim removed 0 bases at V and 2 bases at J, leaving 7 bases unmatched. This CDR3 spans 17 amino acids. The DNA of the CDR3 is TGCGCCAGCAGCCAAGATACAGAGGACAGGGCCACAGATACGCAGTATTTT. Amino acids: CASSQDTEDRATDTQYF.

This clonotype has only a few counts. The J gene is TRBJ1-4, the V gene TRBV12-3 or TRBV12-4, with D uncertain. The CDR3 consists of 12 residues. V was pared by 7 bases and J by 5 bases, with 8 bases between. CDR3 amino acids: CASNKENEKLFF. The DNA of the CDR3 is TGTGCCAGCAATAAGGAAAATGAAAAACTGTTTTTT.

The chain has TRBV6-6 and TRBJ2-3; D is unresolved. V lost 4 bases and J lost 8, with 13 bases in between. Per the germline V gene, CDR1 is MNHNY and CDR2 is SVGAGI (reference sequence). CDR3 length: 13 amino acids. CDR3 region: CASSSPPERTQYF. The CDR3 DNA is TGTGCCAGCAGTTCCCCTCCTGAGCGTACGCAGTATTTT.

This clonotype appeared a single time. The J gene is TRBJ1-1, the V gene TRBV15, with TRBD1 matching over 7 bases. This CDR3 contains 10 residues. J was trimmed by 10 bases and V by 8 bases; bases with no gene match: 4. CDR1 and CDR2 (germline): LNHNV, YYDKDF (reference sequence). The CDR3 nucleotides are TGTGCCACCTCGAACAGGGGAGCTTTCTTT. Protein product: CATSNRGAFF. The full variable domain, with the rest looked up from reference TRBV15 and TRBJ1-1, is DAMVIQNPRYQVTQFGKPVTLSCSQTLNHNVMYWYQQKSSQAPKLLFHYYDKDFNNEADTPDNFQSRRPNTSFCFLDIRSPGLGDTAMYLCATSNRGAFFGQGTRLTVV.

Concerning this clonotype: Relative to the germline gene, one junction end is altered; a read error may explain this. The CDR3 spells CSASLTGFSCEQYF. The CDR3 DNA reads as TGCAGTGCTAGCTTGACAGGATTCTCCTGCGAGCAGTACTTC. V usage is TRBV20-1 and J usage is TRBJ2-7; possible D gene TRBD1, 6 bases. The germline V gene encodes CDR1 DFQATT and CDR2 SNEGSKA (reference sequence). The CDR3 consists of 14 residues.

This clonotype was seen a few times. The V call is TRBV11-2, the J call TRBJ2-1; TRBD1 or TRBD2 may be the D gene (6 bases each). The CDR3 runs to 16 residues. Germline CDR1 is SGHAT and CDR2 is FQNNGV. The germline V and J ends were trimmed by 4 bases and 7 bases, with 20 bases remaining between them. Here the CDR3 reads CASSSTPPGGINEQFF. Here the CDR3 DNA reads TGTGCCAGCAGCTCGACCCCCCCCGGGGGCATTAATGAGCAGTTCTTC.

The J gene is TRBJ2-7, the V gene TRBV18; 8 bases map to TRBD1. The CDR3 runs 14 residues. From germline, CDR1 is KGHSH and CDR2 LQKENI. V dropped 3 bases and J dropped 6; count of bases not matched to a gene: 7. The CDR3 DNA is TGTGCCAGCTCACCGAGACAGGGGTTGCTCGAGCAGTACTTC. This translates into CASSPRQGLLEQYF.

This clonotype has only a few counts. The chain links TRBV10-3 to TRBJ1-2; no reliable D call. CDR3 size: 16 residues. Germline-derived CDR1 and CDR2 are ENHRY and SYGVKD. The V end lost 2 bases, the J end lost 4 bases, and 17 bases lay between the germline ends. DNA for the CDR3: TGTGCCATCAGTGAGGCCGACACGGATAGGATCTATGGCTACACCTTC. Translated: CAISEADTDRIYGYTF.

V is TRBV6-5 and J is TRBJ2-3, with no clear D. The CDR3 sequence is 14 residues long. Germline values: CDR1 MNHEY, CDR2 SVGAGI. V dropped 0 bases and J dropped 7 bases, with 11 bases sitting between them. The CDR3 is CASSYSPTLYTQYF. The CDR3, as DNA: TGTGCCAGCAGTTACTCACCGACCCTCTATACGCAGTATTTT.